The next 26 T cell receptor beta chains were all read from a single sample in a study of metastatic and nonmetastatic thyroid tumors (dated by TCRdb to between 2020 and 2021). Library preparation used PCR. The sample was run on an Illumina HiSeq 4000. Starting from the raw public reads, TCRdb applied fastp trimming at Q25, assembled clones with MiXCR and retained in-frame beta chains. Present in this sample are under 35,000 clones, about 30% of which were seen just once. The ten biggest clones cover over 30% of the sample. Before undergoing thyroid surgery, none of the patients had been given any kind of treatment. The sequenced sample was blood. These TCRs come from a female donor with papillary thyroid cancer or a benign thyroid nodule (not recorded which). Some clones in this sample may be carry-over from other donors' samples.

This clone showed up many times. The chain combines TRBV20-1 with TRBJ1-2; 8 bases are a match to TRBD1. The CDR3 length is 14 residues. CDR1 DFQATT and CDR2 SNEGSKA come from the germline V gene (reference sequence). The trim removed 4 bases at V and 2 bases at J, leaving 6 bases unmatched. CDR3 bases: TGCAGTGCTAACCCCACAGGGGGGAACTATGGCTACACCTTC. Encoded protein: CSANPTGGNYGYTF.

This clone was seen ten or more times. J is TRBJ2-5 and V is TRBV7-6; possible D gene TRBD2, 6 bases. V lost 5 bases and J lost 3, with 10 bases in between. The CDR3 spans 13 residues. Germline V gene sequence: CDR1 SGHVS, CDR2 FNYEAQ. The CDR3 protein is CASSRDLEETQYF. The CDR3 coding sequence is TGTGCCAGCAGCCGGGACTTAGAAGAGACCCAGTACTTC. The variable domain in full, completed from reference TRBV7-6 and TRBJ2-5, reads GAGVSQSPRYKVTKRGQDVALRCDPISGHVSLYWYRQALGQGPEFLTYFNYEAQQDKSGLPNDRFSAERPEGSISTLTIQRTEQRDSAMYRCASSRDLEETQYFGPGTRLLVL.

This clone showed up just a few times. The J gene is TRBJ2-7, the V gene TRBV6-5; 11 bases are a match to TRBD2. This CDR3 is built from 16 residues. Looked up from germline, CDR1 is MNHEY and CDR2 is SVGAGI. V lost 2 bases, J lost 4 bases, and 7 bases stayed unmatched. The CDR3, as DNA: TGTGCCAGCAGTTACCCCGGACTAGCGGGTGAATACGAGCAGTACTTC. Protein product: CASSYPGLAGEYEQYF.

The chain carries TRBV7-9 and TRBJ1-1; D is perhaps TRBD1 (5 bases). V was trimmed by 2 bases and J by 3 bases, leaving 13 bases between them. CDR1 is SEHNR, CDR2 FQNEAQ, per germline (reference sequence). The CDR3 is 15 amino acids. Here the CDR3 reads CASSLFIQDYTEAFF. CDR3 nucleotide sequence: TGTGCCAGCAGCTTATTTATACAGGACTACACTGAAGCTTTCTTT.

The rearrangement links TRBV28 to TRBJ1-2; TRBD1 is a possible D gene (6 bases). V shed 0 bases and J shed 5 bases, with 10 bases lying between them. Germline-derived CDR1 and CDR2 are MDHEN and SYDVKM. There are 14 residues in the CDR3. In DNA form, the CDR3 reads TGTGCCAGCAGTTTATGGACAGGCGGGTATGGCTACACCTTC. This sequence encodes CASSLWTGGYGYTF.

This clone has a count of ten or more. The sample carries other DNA sequences with the same CDR3. The genes are TRBV29-1 and TRBJ2-3, with 9 bases matching TRBD2. Germline V gene data show CDR1 as SQVTM and CDR2 as ANQGSEA. CDR3 length: 13 amino acids. The trim removed 7 bases at V and 0 bases at J, leaving 2 bases unmatched. The CDR3 sequence is CSATSGSTDTQYF. The CDR3 bases are TGCAGCGCTACTAGCGGGAGCACAGATACGCAGTATTTT.

This chain joins TRBV5-6 and TRBJ1-2; 7 bases are shared with TRBD1. Germline V gives CDR1 SGHDT, CDR2 YYEEEE. The CDR3 has 14 residues. Losses at the gene ends were 0 bases for V and 3 bases for J; bases not matched to a gene: 2. The CDR3 is CASSLVDRDYGYTF. The CDR3 DNA sequence: TGTGCCAGCAGCTTGGTCGACAGGGACTATGGCTACACCTTC.

This clone showed up many times. This may arise from a read error, as a much more abundant clone is one base away. V and J are TRBV28 and TRBJ1-3, with 7 bases identical to TRBD1. CDR3 length: 13 amino acids. Looked up from germline, CDR1 is MDHEN and CDR2 is SYDVKM. CDR3 nucleotide sequence: TGTGCCAGCGGGACAGCCTCTGGAAGCACCATATATTTT. Protein sequence: CASGTASGSTIYF.

This clone is judged medium-sized. This chain uses TRBV6-4 with TRBJ1-1, with D perhaps matching TRBD1 (6 bases). CDR1 is MRHNA and CDR2 is SNTAGT in the germline V gene. The length of the CDR3 is 13 residues. The V gene lost 4 bases and the J gene lost 1 base, with 7 bases spanning the gap. CDR3 in DNA: TGTGCCAGCAGTGGGACAGAGAACACTGAAGCTTTCTTT. The encoded protein is CASSGTENTEAFF.

A word on this clone: The junction departs from germline at one end; a sequencing error may be responsible. The chain couples TRBV7-8 to TRBJ1-2; possibly TRBD1 for D (5 bases). The CDR3 extends over 16 amino acids. Germline CDR1 and CDR2: SGHVS and FQNEAQ. CDR3 bases: TGTGCTAGCAGCTCCATGGGGACGGGGGGAATGACGGGCTACACCTTC. Translated: CASSSMGTGGMTGYTF. The complete variable domain, with remaining parts taken from reference TRBV7-8 and TRBJ1-2, reads GAGVSQSPRYKVAKRGQDVALRCDPISGHVSLFWYQQALGQGPEFLTYFQNEAQLDKSGLPSDRFFAERPEGSVSTLKIQRTQQEDSAVYLCASSSMGTGGMTGYTFGSGTRLTVV.

This clone showed up many times. This sequence joins TRBV7-6 and TRBJ2-2, with 7 bases aligning to TRBD1. Germline loops: CDR1 SGHVS, CDR2 FNYEAQ. V shed 5 bases and J 7 bases; nucleotides not matched to a gene: 7. The CDR3 is 14 residues long. CDR3 DNA sequence: TGTGCCAGCAGCCCCGAGACAGGGAGCGGGGAGCTGTTTTTT. Amino acid sequence: CASSPETGSGELFF.

This clone was recorded at least ten times. The rearrangement links TRBV20-1 to TRBJ2-1, with 9 nucleotides matching TRBD1. The ends lost 5 bases at V and 3 bases at J; junction bases unmatched: 2. Germline CDR1 and CDR2: DFQATT and SNEGSKA (reference sequence). CDR3 length: 13 residues. Written as DNA, the CDR3 is TGCAGTGCTCCGGGACAGGGCTACAATGAGCAGTTCTTC. Translation gives CSAPGQGYNEQFF.

Of note for this clone: Given the absence of the conserved phenylalanine or tryptophan at the CDR3 end, a read error is likely. The V and J genes are TRBV6-2 or TRBV6-3 and TRBJ1-1, with 7 bases that match TRBD1. CDR1 is MNHEY, CDR2 SVGEGT, per germline. V was clipped by 5 bases and J by 0 bases; unmatched bases: 15. The CDR3 length is 18 residues. As DNA, the CDR3 is TGTGCCAGCAGTAGAAACGATAACCCCGGGACAGTGAACACTGAAGCTTTCCTT. Protein sequence: CASSRNDNPGTVNTEAFL.

Only a few counts were recorded for this clone. This rearrangement joins TRBV18 to TRBJ1-1; D not certain. The germline V gene encodes CDR1 KGHSH and CDR2 LQKENI. The CDR3 extends over 12 amino acids. The germline V and J ends were trimmed by 7 bases and 0 bases, with 6 bases remaining between them. This CDR3 is CASLLVNTEAFF. The CDR3 bases are TGTGCCAGCTTACTCGTGAACACTGAAGCTTTCTTT.

V is TRBV7-3 and J is TRBJ1-3; 7 positions match TRBD1. The CDR3 is made up of 15 amino acids. From germline, CDR1 is SGHTA and CDR2 FQGTGA. The J segment lost 0 bases and the V segment lost 4 bases, leaving 3 bases of the junction unmatched. CDR3 residues: CASSSSGGSGNTIYF. The DNA for the CDR3 is TGTGCCAGCAGCTCCTCAGGGGGCTCTGGAAACACCATATATTTT.

The chain employs TRBV30 and TRBJ1-3; TRBD1 might be the D (5 bases). V was trimmed by 1 base and J by 4 bases, leaving 8 bases between them. The CDR3 contains 13 residues. CDR1 and CDR2 (germline): GTSNPN, SVGIG (reference sequence). CDR3 amino acids: CAWSGGFGNTIYF. CDR3 coding DNA: TGTGCCTGGAGTGGGGGCTTCGGAAACACCATATATTTT.

This clone was found many times. This specimen includes other DNA sequences encoding the same CDR3. The rearrangement links TRBV12-3 or TRBV12-4 to TRBJ2-2; unclear D gene. Between the trimmed V and J ends, which lost 10 bases and 0 bases, there was a span of 12 bases. The CDR3 contains 14 residues. CDR3 coding DNA: TGTGCCACCGCATACGTCGCGAACACCGGGGAGCTGTTTTTT. As protein: CATAYVANTGELFF.

The V call is TRBV7-2, the J call TRBJ2-1, with 9 bases fitting TRBD2. Trimming took 2 bases from V and 15 from J; bases not matched to a gene: 5. The germline V gene encodes CDR1 SGHTA and CDR2 FQGNSA. CDR3 length equals 12 residues. The CDR3, as DNA: TGTGCCAGCAGCTTACGACTAGCGGCAGCGTTCTTC. Translation gives CASSLRLAAAFF.

A word on this clone: Germline and junction disagree at one end, which may indicate a read error. J is TRBJ2-2 and V is TRBV11-3; 8 nucleotides agree with TRBD1. This CDR3 is 14 amino acids long. Germline CDR1 SGHNT, CDR2 YENEEA. The chain's CDR3 is CAISPRGRNGELFF. CDR3 sequence (DNA): TGTGCCATCAGCCCCAGGGGGCGCAACGGGGAGCTGTTTTTT.

There are many counts of this clone. The CDR3 nucleotides read TGTGCCAGCAGTTTACAGGGGTCAGATACGCAGTATTTT. It yields the protein CASSLQGSDTQYF. This chain uses TRBV27 with TRBJ2-3; TRBD1 might be the D (6 bases). Germline CDR1 and CDR2: MNHEY and SMNVEV (reference sequence). Trimming shortened V by 2 bases and J by 4 bases, and 7 bases separated the two germline ends. The CDR3 has 13 residues.

This clone occurred many times. The V gene is TRBV20-1, the J gene TRBJ2-3; tentative D call: TRBD1 (6 bases). The germline V gene encodes CDR1 DFQATT and CDR2 SNEGSKA (reference sequence). The CDR3 runs to 15 residues. V was shortened by 2 bases and J by 0 bases, with 12 bases between the two germline ends. CDR3: CSARPQGTSTDTQYF. CDR3 DNA sequence: TGCAGTGCTAGACCACAGGGTACTAGCACAGATACGCAGTATTTT.

This clone was counted many times. The V gene is TRBV12-3 or TRBV12-4, the J gene TRBJ2-3, with D perhaps being TRBD1 or TRBD2 (7 bases each). Trimming removed 6 bases at V and 0 bases at J, with 16 bases between. The CDR3 contains 16 residues. CDR3 sequence: CASSPREGASTDTQYF. In DNA, the CDR3 is TGTGCCAGCAGCCCTAGGGAGGGGGCTAGCACAGATACGCAGTATTTT.

This clone was detected ten times or more. This chain uses TRBV20-1 with TRBJ2-1; the D is unclear. Germline CDR1 reads DFQATT; CDR2 reads SNEGSKA (reference sequence). V lost 1 base to trimming and J lost 1 base, with 5 bases between them. This CDR3 comprises 13 residues. CDR3 amino acids: CSARAGSYNEQFF. CDR3 in DNA: TGCAGTGCTAGAGCGGGTTCCTACAATGAGCAGTTCTTC.

This clone has a count of ten or more. V usage is TRBV5-1 and J usage is TRBJ2-3, with a weak D call TRBD1 (6 bases). Germline V CDR1 and CDR2: SGHRS, YFSETQ. Trimming took off 0 bases at V and 1 base at J, with 9 bases between the two ends. CDR3 length: 15 residues. CDR3 loop: CASSLGTARTDTQYF. In DNA form, the CDR3 reads TGCGCCAGCAGCTTGGGGACAGCCCGCACAGATACGCAGTATTTT. Using reference TRBV5-1 and TRBJ2-3 for the parts outside the CDR3, the full variable domain is KAGVTQTPRYLIKTRGQQVTLSCSPISGHRSVSWYQQTPGQGLQFLFEYFSETQRNKGNFPGRFSGRQFSNSRSEMNVSTLELGDSALYLCASSLGTARTDTQYFGPGTRLTVL.

This clone was detected ten times or more. The chain is built from TRBV10-3 and TRBJ2-1; weak D call: TRBD2 (5 bases). The CDR3 loop spans 14 amino acids. Trimming pared 4 bases from V and 2 bases from J, leaving 9 bases between. Per germline, CDR1 ENHRY and CDR2 SYGVKD. The CDR3 nucleotides read TGTGCCATCAGTGCGGGAAGCACCTACAATGAGCAGTTCTTC. It specifies CAISAGSTYNEQFF.

This clone occurred many times. The same CDR3 also results from other DNA sequences found in this sample. The chain joins TRBV19 to TRBJ1-6, with D perhaps TRBD1 (5 bases). The V gene lost 9 bases and the J gene lost 7 bases, with 13 bases spanning the gap. The CDR3 runs to 13 residues. Germline CDR1 LNHDA, CDR2 SQIVND (reference sequence). The CDR3 coding sequence is TGTGCCAGCCTGGGGGAGGGCAATTCACCCCTCCACTTT. It is translated as CASLGEGNSPLHF.